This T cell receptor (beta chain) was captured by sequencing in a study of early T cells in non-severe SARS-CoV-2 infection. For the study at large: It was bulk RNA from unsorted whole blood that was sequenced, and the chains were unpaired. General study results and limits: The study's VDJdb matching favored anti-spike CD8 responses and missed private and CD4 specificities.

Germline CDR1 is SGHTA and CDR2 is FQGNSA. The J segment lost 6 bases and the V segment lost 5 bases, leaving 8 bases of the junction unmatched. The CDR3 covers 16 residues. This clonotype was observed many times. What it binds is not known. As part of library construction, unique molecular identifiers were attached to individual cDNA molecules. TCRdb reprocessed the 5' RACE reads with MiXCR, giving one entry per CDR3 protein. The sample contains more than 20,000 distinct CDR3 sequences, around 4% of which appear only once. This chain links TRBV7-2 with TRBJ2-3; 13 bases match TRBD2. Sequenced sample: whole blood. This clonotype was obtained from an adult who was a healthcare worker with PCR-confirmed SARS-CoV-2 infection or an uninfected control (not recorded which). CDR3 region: CASSARLAGGRDTQYF. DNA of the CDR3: TGTGCCAGCAGCGCAAGACTAGCGGGGGGACGCGATACGCAGTATTTT.